Included here is one TCR beta chain sequence, with context. This specimen includes other DNA sequences encoding the same CDR3. CDR1 SGHRS and CDR2 YFSETQ come from the germline V gene. The CDR3 is 14 residues long. V lost 4 bases, J lost 1 base, and 3 bases stayed unmatched. The data were obtained in a study of blood T cell repertoires in COVID-19. Study details: The United States, Italy and Spain were the sources of the acute and convalescent COVID-19 samples.

Sequencing used immunoSEQ multiplex PCR; TCRdb keeps in-frame clones, though not all of them. The table includes 310,000 or so clones, more than 85% detected once. The sample comprised peripheral blood. The V call is TRBV5-1, the J call TRBJ1-1, with 8 bases that match TRBD1. The clonotype originates from a woman in her thirties with COVID-19, enrolled during active disease. CDR3 amino acids: CASSPGQGNTEAFF. The CDR3 DNA reads as TGCGCCAGCAGCCCCGGACAGGGGAACACTGAAGCTTTCTTT.